This T cell receptor beta chain was identified in a study of Ad26.COV2.S vaccination and SARS-CoV-2 variants. The CDR3 has 14 residues. CDR1 is SEHNR and CDR2 is FQNEAQ in the germline V gene (reference sequence). The trim removed 5 bases at V and 4 bases at J, leaving 7 bases unmatched. Here immunoSEQ multiplex PCR was the method, and the copy in TCRdb shows in-frame clones only, minus some. This repertoire shows around 300,000 clones, around nine tenths found once; its top ten account for about 10%. As to treatment: 19 received Ad26.COV2.S at low or high dose, single or two shots; 5 received placebo; per-sample allocation not given. Sampling happened 63 days after the first vaccine or placebo injection.

The chain joins TRBV7-9 to TRBJ1-2; 7 bases fit TRBD1. The sequence was collected from a person aged 18 to 59 who received the Ad26.COV2.S COVID-19 vaccine or a placebo. The sample was peripheral blood, taken in a trial of Ad26.COV2.S vaccine versus placebo. The CDR3 nucleotides read TGTGCCAGCAGCGGGGACAGCCTCTTCTATGGCTACACCTTC. Its translation is CASSGDSLFYGYTF.